This T cell receptor beta chain was documented in a study of blood T cell repertoires in COVID-19. Overall study context: Nucleic acid was either cDNA or gDNA, and it came from T cells, B-cell-depleted T cells, or PBMCs.

Followed longitudinally, the Seattle patients had been enrolled during active infection. TCRdb's copy holds only in-frame clones and misses some; the assay was immunoSEQ multiplex PCR. The sample lists 400,000 or so clones; approximately 90% were seen once. This clone was recorded once. Germline CDR1 reads SGHKS; CDR2 reads YYEKEE (reference sequence). Between the trimmed V and J ends, which lost 2 bases and 1 base, there was a span of 12 bases. The CDR3 spans 15 residues. This clonotype originated in a woman between 35 and 50 years old with COVID-19, enrolled during active disease. The chain uses TRBV5-5 and TRBJ1-1; TRBD1 is a possible D gene (6 bases). Sequences were obtained from peripheral blood. The DNA of the CDR3 is TGTGCCAGCAGCTTCCTGACAGGCCCGAACACTGAAGCTTTCTTT. Its protein is CASSFLTGPNTEAFF. Drawing the rest from reference TRBV5-5 and TRBJ1-1, the complete variable domain is DAGVTQSPTHLIKTRGQQVTLRCSPISGHKSVSWYQQVLGQGPQFIFQYYEKEERGRGNFPDRFSARQFPNYSSELNVNALLLGDSALYLCASSFLTGPNTEAFFGQGTRLTVV.